The source of this TCR beta chain is a study of cytomegalovirus exposure and HLA in healthy donors. Points from the study as a whole: Researchers catalogued approximately 170 TCR beta chains as cytomegalovirus-associated. Reports described diagnosis of cytomegalovirus status by the classifier as highly specific and sensitive. Most TCR sequences showed up rarely, but some public TCRs showed up in many donors.

The protocol was immunoSEQ multiplex PCR, while the TCRdb copy is restricted to in-frame clones and leaves out a portion. The sample lists roughly 150,000 clones, less than 90% seen once, with approximately 2.2% in the top ten. Trimming stripped 4 bases from V and 0 bases from J, with 10 bases between. The CDR3 consists of 15 residues. Germline CDR1 and CDR2: MNHNS and SASEGT. As regards this clone: The antigen is not known.

This sequence was found in a woman under 30 in good health and CMV-seronegative. V is TRBV6-1 and J is TRBJ1-3; D unclear. Sequenced sample: PBMCs. CDR3 DNA: TGTGCCAGCAGTGGAAGCCTGAACTCTGGAAACACCATATATTTT. Its translation is CASSGSLNSGNTIYF.